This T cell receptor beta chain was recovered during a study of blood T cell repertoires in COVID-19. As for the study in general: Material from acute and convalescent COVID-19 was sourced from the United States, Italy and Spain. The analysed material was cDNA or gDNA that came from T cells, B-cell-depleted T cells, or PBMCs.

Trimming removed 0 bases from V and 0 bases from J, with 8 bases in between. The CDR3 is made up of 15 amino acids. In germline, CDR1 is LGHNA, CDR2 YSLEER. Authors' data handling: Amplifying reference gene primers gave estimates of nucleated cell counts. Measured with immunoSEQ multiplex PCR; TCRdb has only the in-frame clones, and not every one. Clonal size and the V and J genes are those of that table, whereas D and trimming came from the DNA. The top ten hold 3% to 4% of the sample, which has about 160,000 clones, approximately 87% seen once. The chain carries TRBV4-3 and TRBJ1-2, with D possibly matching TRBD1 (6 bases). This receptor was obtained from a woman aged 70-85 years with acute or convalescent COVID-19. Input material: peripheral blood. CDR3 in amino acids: CASSQDQGTNYGYTF. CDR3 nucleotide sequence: TGCGCCAGCAGCCAAGATCAGGGGACTAACTATGGCTACACCTTC.